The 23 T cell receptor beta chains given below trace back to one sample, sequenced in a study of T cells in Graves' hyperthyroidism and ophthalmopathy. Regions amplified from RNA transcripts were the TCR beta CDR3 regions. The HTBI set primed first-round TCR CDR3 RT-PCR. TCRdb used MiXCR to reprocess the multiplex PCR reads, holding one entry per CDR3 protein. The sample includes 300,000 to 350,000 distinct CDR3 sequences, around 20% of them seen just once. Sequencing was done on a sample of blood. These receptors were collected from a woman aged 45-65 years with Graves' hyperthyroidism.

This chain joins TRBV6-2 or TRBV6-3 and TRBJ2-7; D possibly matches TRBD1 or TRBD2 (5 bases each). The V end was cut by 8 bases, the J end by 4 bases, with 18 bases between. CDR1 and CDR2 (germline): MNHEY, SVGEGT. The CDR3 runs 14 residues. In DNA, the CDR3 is TGTGCCAGCCGACGGACCACGGGGCCTTACGAGCAGTACTTC. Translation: CASRRTTGPYEQYF.

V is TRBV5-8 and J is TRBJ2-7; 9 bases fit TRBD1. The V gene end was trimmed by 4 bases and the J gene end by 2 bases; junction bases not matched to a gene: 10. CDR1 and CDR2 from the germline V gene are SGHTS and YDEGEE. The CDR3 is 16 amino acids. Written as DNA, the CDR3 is TGTGCCAGCAGCGCCGGGACAGGGCAGGGCCCCTACGAGCAGTACTTC. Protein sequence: CASSAGTGQGPYEQYF.

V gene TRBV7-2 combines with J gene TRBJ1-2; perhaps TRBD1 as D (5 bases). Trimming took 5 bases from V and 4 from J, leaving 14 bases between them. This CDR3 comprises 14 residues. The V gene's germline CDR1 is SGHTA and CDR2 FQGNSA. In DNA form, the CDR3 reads TGTGCCAGCAGCGGTATCGGGACTTTCTATGGCTACACCTTC. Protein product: CASSGIGTFYGYTF.

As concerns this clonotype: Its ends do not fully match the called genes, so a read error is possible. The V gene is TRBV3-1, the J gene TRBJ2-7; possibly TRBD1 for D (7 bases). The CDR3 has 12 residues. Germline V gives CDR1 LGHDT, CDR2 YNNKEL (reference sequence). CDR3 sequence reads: CASRGDGYEQYF. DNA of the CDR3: TGCGCCAGCAGGGGGGACGGCTACGAGCAGTACTTC.

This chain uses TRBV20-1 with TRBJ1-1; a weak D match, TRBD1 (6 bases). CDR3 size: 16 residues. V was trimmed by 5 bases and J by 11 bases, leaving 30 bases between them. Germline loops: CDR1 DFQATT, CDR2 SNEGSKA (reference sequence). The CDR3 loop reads CSASETGPGTRLGAFF. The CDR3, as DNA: TGCAGTGCTTCTGAGACAGGCCCGGGGACGCGACTTGGGGCTTTCTTT.

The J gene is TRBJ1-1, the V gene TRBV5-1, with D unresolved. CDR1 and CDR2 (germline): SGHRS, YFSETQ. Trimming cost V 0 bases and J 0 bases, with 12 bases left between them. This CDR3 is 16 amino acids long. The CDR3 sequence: CASSLGFRAMNTEAFF. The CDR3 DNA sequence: TGCGCCAGCAGCTTGGGTTTCCGAGCCATGAACACTGAAGCTTTCTTT.

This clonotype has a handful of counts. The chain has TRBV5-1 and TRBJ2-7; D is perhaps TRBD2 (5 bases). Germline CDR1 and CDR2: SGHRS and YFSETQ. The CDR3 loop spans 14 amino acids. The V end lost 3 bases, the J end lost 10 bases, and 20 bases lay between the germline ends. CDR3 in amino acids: CASSSGRQRFDQYF. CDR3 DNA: TGCGCCAGCAGCTCTGGGCGGCAGCGGTTTGATCAGTACTTC.

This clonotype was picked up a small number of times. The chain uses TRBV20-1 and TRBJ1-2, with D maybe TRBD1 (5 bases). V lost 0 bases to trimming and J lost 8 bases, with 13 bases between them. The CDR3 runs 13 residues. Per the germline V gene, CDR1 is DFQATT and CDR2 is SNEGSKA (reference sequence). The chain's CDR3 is CSARDAQGSGYTF. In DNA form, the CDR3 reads TGCAGTGCTAGAGATGCCCAGGGTTCGGGCTACACCTTC.

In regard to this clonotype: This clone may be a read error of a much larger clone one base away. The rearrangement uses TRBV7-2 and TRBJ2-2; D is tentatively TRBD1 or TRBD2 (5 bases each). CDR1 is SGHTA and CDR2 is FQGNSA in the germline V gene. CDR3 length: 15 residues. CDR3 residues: CASGLEGQATGELFF. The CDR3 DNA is TGTGCCAGCGGCTTAGAGGGGCAGGCCACCGGGGAGCTGTTTTTT.

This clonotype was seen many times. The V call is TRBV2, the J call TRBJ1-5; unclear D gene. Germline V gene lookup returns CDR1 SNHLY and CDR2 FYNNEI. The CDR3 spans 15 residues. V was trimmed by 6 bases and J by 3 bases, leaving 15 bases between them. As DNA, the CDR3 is TGTGCCAGCAGCGGACGGACGTTTCTCAATCAGCCCCAGCATTTT. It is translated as CASSGRTFLNQPQHF.

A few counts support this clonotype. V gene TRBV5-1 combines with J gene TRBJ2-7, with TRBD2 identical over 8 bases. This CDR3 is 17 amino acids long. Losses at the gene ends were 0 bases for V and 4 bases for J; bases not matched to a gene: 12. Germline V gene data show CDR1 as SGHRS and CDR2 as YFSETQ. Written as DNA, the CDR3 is TGCGCCAGCAGCTTGGCCGCGAGTAGCGGGATTGCGTACGAGCAGTACTTC. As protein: CASSLAASSGIAYEQYF.

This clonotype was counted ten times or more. In DNA form, the CDR3 reads TGTGCCAGCAGTTACTCGACTAGCGGGAACACAGATACGCAGTATTTT. It specifies CASSYSTSGNTDTQYF. This chain connects TRBV6-2 or TRBV6-3 to TRBJ2-3; 11 bases match TRBD2. V lost 0 bases and J lost 2; bases outside the gene matches: 1. Germline V gene lookup returns CDR1 MNHEY and CDR2 SVGEGT. This CDR3 has 16 residues.

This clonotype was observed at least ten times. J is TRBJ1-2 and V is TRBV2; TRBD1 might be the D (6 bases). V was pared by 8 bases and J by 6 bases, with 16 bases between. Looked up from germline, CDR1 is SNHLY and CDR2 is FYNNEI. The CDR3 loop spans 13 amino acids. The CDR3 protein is CASGRVHRDGYTF. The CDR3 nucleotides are TGTGCCAGCGGGCGGGTTCACAGGGATGGCTACACCTTC.

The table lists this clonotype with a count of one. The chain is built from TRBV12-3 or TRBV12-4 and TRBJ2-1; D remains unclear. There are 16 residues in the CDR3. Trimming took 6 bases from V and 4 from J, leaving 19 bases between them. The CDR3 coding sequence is TGTGCCAGCAGCCCGAGGAAGCGCTTAGATTACAATGAGCAGTTCTTC. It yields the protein CASSPRKRLDYNEQFF.

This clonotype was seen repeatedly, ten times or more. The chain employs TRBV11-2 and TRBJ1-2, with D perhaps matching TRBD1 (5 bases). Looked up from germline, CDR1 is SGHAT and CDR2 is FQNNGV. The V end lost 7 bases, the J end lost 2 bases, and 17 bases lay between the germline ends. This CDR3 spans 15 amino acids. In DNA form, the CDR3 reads TGTGCCAGCATCCTCCCAGGACGGGGCAACTATGGCTACACCTTC. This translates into CASILPGRGNYGYTF.

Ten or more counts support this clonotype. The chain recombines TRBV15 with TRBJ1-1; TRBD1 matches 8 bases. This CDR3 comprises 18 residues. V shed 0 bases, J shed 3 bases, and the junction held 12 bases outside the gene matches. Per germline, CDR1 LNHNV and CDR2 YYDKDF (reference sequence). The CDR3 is CATSRDRGQGAPYTEAFF. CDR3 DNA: TGTGCCACCAGCAGAGATCGGGGGCAGGGGGCGCCGTACACTGAAGCTTTCTTT.

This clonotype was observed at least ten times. CDR3 nucleotide sequence: TGTGCCAGCAGTGAGCAGGGGTCCACTGAAGCTTTCTTT. It codes for CASSEQGSTEAFF. This chain connects TRBV6-1 to TRBJ1-1; a weak D match, TRBD1 (6 bases). Between the trimmed V and J ends, which lost 3 bases and 4 bases, there was a span of 9 bases. The V gene's germline CDR1 is MNHNS and CDR2 SASEGT. The CDR3 loop spans 13 amino acids.

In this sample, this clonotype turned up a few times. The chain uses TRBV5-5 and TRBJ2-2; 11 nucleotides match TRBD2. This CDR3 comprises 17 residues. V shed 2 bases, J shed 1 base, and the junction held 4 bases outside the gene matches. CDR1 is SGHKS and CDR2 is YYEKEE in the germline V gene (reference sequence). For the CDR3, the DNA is TGTGCCAGCAGCTTCTTTCTAGCGGGAGGGAACACCGGGGAGCTGTTTTTT. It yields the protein CASSFFLAGGNTGELFF. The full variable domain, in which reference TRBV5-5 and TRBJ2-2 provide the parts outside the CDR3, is DAGVTQSPTHLIKTRGQQVTLRCSPISGHKSVSWYQQVLGQGPQFIFQYYEKEERGRGNFPDRFSARQFPNYSSELNVNALLLGDSALYLCASSFFLAGGNTGELFFGEGSRLTVL.

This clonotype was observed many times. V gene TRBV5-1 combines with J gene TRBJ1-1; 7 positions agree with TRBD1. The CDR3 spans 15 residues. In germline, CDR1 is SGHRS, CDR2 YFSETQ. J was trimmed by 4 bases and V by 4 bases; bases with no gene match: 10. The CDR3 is CASSPAPTGFTEAFF. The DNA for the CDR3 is TGCGCCAGCAGCCCCGCCCCGACAGGGTTCACTGAAGCTTTCTTT.

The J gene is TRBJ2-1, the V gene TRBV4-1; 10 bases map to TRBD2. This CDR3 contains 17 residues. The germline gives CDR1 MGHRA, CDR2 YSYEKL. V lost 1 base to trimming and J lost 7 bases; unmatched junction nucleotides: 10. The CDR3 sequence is CASSQGASGRLLNEQFF. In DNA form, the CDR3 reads TGCGCCAGCAGCCAAGGGGCTAGCGGGAGACTCCTAAATGAGCAGTTCTTC.

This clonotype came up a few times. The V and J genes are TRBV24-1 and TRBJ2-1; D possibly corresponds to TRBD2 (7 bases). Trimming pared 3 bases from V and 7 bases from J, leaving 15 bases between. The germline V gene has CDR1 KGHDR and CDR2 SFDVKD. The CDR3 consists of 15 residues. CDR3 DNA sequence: TGTGCCACCAGTGATATGGGGGCTAGCGGAAATGAGCAGTTCTTC. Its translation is CATSDMGASGNEQFF.

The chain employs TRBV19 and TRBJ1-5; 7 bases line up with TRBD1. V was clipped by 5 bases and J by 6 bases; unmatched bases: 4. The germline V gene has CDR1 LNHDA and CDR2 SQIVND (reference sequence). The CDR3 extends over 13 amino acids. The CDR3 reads CASSPTGSQPQHF. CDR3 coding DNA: TGTGCCAGTAGTCCGACAGGGAGTCAGCCCCAGCATTTT.

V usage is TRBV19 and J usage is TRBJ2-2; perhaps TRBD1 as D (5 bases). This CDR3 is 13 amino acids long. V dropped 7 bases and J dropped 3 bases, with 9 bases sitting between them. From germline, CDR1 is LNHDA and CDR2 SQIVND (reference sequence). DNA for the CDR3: TGTGCCAGTAATCTGGGGCACACCGGGGAGCTGTTTTTT. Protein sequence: CASNLGHTGELFF. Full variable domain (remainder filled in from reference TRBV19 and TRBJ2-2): DGGITQSPKYLFRKEGQNVTLSCEQNLNHDAMYWYRQDPGQGLRLIYYSQIVNDFQKGDIAEGYSVSREKKESFPLTVTSAQKNPTAFYLCASNLGHTGELFFGEGSRLTVL.